These 14 T cell receptor beta chains originate from one sample sequenced in a study of blood T cell repertoires in COVID-19. The protocol was immunoSEQ multiplex PCR, while the TCRdb copy is restricted to in-frame clones and leaves out a portion. The table has roughly 190,000 clones, around four fifths seen once. The material sequenced was peripheral blood. These receptor sequences come from a woman in her seventies with COVID-19, enrolled during active disease.

This clone was detected a few times. The gene calls are TRBV18 and TRBJ1-6; D might be TRBD1 (6 bases). This CDR3 region has 15 residues. Germline V CDR1 and CDR2: KGHSH, LQKENI. V was trimmed by 5 bases and J by 5 bases, leaving 13 bases between them. CDR3 coding DNA: TGTGCCAGCTCAAGCACGGACAGCAATAATTCACCCCTCCACTTT. Encoded protein: CASSSTDSNNSPLHF.

This rearrangement joins TRBV7-4 to TRBJ1-6; D not certain. CDR1 is SGHVT, CDR2 SQSDAQ, per germline. V lost 2 bases and J lost 7, with 15 bases in between. This CDR3 region has 16 residues. Here the CDR3 DNA reads TGTGCCAGCAGCTTAAGTGCGGGCCGGTCGAATTCACCCCTCCACTTT. Translation: CASSLSAGRSNSPLHF.

This chain uses TRBV7-3 with TRBJ2-1, with 9 nucleotides matching TRBD2. V lost 4 bases and J lost 5; bases outside the gene matches: 3. This CDR3 has 14 residues. CDR1 is SGHTA, CDR2 FQGTGA, per germline. The CDR3 protein is CASSWLAGDNEQFF. As DNA, the CDR3 is TGTGCCAGCAGCTGGTTAGCGGGGGACAATGAGCAGTTCTTC. The entire variable domain, with the rest obtained from reference TRBV7-3 and TRBJ2-1, is as follows: GAGVSQTPSNKVTEKGKYVELRCDPISGHTALYWYRQSLGQGPEFLIYFQGTGAADDSGLPNDRFFAVRPEGSVSTLKIQRTERGDSAVYLCASSWLAGDNEQFFGPGTRLTVL.

V gene TRBV19 combines with J gene TRBJ2-3; a weak D match, TRBD2 (6 bases). The V and J ends lost 5 bases and 1 base respectively, with 10 bases between them. CDR1 LNHDA and CDR2 SQIVND come from the germline V gene (reference sequence). The CDR3 runs 14 residues. The DNA of the CDR3 is TGTGCCAGTAGTTCCACGGGGGGCACAGATACGCAGTATTTT. Its translation: CASSSTGGTDTQYF.

The chain couples TRBV10-1 to TRBJ2-4; no clear D gene. The germline V gene has CDR1 WNHNN and CDR2 SYGVQD (reference sequence). CDR3 size: 15 residues. V was trimmed by 2 bases and J by 0 bases, leaving 8 bases between them. This CDR3 is CASSEGRLAKNIQYF. The CDR3 nucleotides are TGCGCCAGCAGTGAGGGCCGTTTAGCCAAAAACATTCAGTACTTC.

The chain is built from TRBV9 and TRBJ2-5; D remains unclear. V gave up 4 bases and J gave up 2 bases, with 6 bases separating them. Germline-derived CDR1 and CDR2 are SGDLS and YYNGEE. The CDR3 contains 12 residues. Written as DNA, the CDR3 is TGTGCCAGCAGCCGAGATCAAGAGACCCAGTACTTC. Its translation is CASSRDQETQYF. The full variable domain, completed using reference TRBV9 and TRBJ2-5, is DSGVTQTPKHLITATGQRVTLRCSPRSGDLSVYWYQQSLDQGLQFLIQYYNGEERAKGNILERFSAQQFPDLHSELNLSSLELGDSALYFCASSRDQETQYFGPGTRLLVL.

This chain connects TRBV30 to TRBJ2-3; D might be TRBD1 (5 bases). With 4 bases removed from V and 1 base from J, the gap between germline ends came to 9 bases. CDR1 and CDR2 (germline): GTSNPN, SVGIG (reference sequence). There are 13 residues in the CDR3. Here the CDR3 DNA reads TGTGCCTGGACCGAAGGGGGCACAGATACGCAGTATTTT. Translated, it gives CAWTEGGTDTQYF.

The chain recombines TRBV9 with TRBJ2-3; D not resolved. Germline values: CDR1 SGDLS, CDR2 YYNGEE. Trimming stripped 0 bases from V and 2 bases from J, with 7 bases between. This CDR3 contains 14 residues. CDR3 sequence (DNA): TGTGCCAGCAGCGTAGAACAGATCACAGATACGCAGTATTTT. This codes for CASSVEQITDTQYF.

The sample holds a few counts of this clone. The rearrangement uses TRBV4-1 and TRBJ1-4, with D possibly being TRBD1 (6 bases). Germline values: CDR1 MGHRA, CDR2 YSYEKL. The length of the CDR3 is 13 residues. Trimming removed 5 bases from V and 5 bases from J, with 9 bases in between. In DNA, the CDR3 is TGCGCCAGCAGCGGACAGACAAATGAAAAACTGTTTTTT. As protein: CASSGQTNEKLFF.

This chain uses TRBV28 with TRBJ1-2, with TRBD1 identical over 7 bases. J was trimmed by 5 bases and V by 6 bases; bases with no gene match: 9. The CDR3 has 14 amino acids. In germline, CDR1 is MDHEN, CDR2 SYDVKM. CDR3 in amino acids: CASSLRAGGYGYTF. The CDR3 DNA sequence: TGTGCCAGCAGCTTAAGGGCAGGGGGTTATGGCTACACCTTC.

J is TRBJ2-2 and V is TRBV20-1, with 7 positions matching TRBD2. V lost 3 bases, J lost 4 bases, and 8 bases stayed unmatched. The CDR3 extends over 15 amino acids. In germline, CDR1 is DFQATT, CDR2 SNEGSKA (reference sequence). The CDR3 reads CSASVGRGTTGELFF. In DNA form, the CDR3 reads TGCAGTGCTAGTGTTGGGCGGGGGACCACCGGGGAGCTGTTTTTT.

The chain carries TRBV6-5 and TRBJ1-1; 8 positions match TRBD1. The CDR3 extends over 15 amino acids. In germline, CDR1 is MNHEY, CDR2 SVGAGI. V lost 5 bases to trimming and J lost 3 bases; unmatched junction nucleotides: 8. The chain's CDR3 is CASSPLDRGYTEAFF. The CDR3 DNA is TGTGCCAGCAGTCCCCTTGACAGGGGATACACTGAAGCTTTCTTT.

This chain uses TRBV28 with TRBJ2-7; TRBD2 matches 7 bases. CDR3 length: 17 amino acids. CDR1 MDHEN and CDR2 SYDVKM come from the germline V gene. The ends lost 6 bases at V and 6 bases at J; junction bases unmatched: 20. In nucleotides, the CDR3 is TGTGCCAGCAGGCCTCCAGGCGCCGGGACTACCTCGGGCGAGCAGTACTTC. Its protein is CASRPPGAGTTSGEQYF.

The rearrangement uses TRBV19 and TRBJ1-1, with TRBD1 identical over 7 bases. Germline V gene sequence: CDR1 LNHDA, CDR2 SQIVND (reference sequence). V lost 5 bases, J lost 5 bases, and 8 bases stayed unmatched. The length of the CDR3 is 14 residues. This CDR3 reads CASSFGTEGTEAFF. The CDR3 DNA follows: TGTGCCAGTAGTTTCGGGACAGAGGGGACTGAAGCTTTCTTT.